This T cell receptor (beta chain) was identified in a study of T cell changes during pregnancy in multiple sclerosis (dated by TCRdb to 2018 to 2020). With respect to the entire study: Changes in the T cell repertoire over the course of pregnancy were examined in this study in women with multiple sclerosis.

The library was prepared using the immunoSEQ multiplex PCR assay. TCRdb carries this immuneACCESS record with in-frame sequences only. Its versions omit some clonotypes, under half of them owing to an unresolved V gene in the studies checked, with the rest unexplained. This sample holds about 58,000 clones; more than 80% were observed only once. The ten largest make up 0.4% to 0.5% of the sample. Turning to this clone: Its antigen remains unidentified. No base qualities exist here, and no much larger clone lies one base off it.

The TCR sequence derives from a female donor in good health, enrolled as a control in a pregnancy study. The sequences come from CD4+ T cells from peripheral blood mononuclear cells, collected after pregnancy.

The DNA sequence follows: TGTGCCAGCAGCCCAGAGGCAGCGTTAGCCAAAAACATTCAGTACTTC. It specifies CASSPEAALAKNIQYF. The chain is made from TRBV7-8 and TRBJ2-4; the D gene is unclear. The CDR3 spans 16 residues, from the cysteine through the phenylalanine. The only DNA kept is the CDR3, 48 bases in frame from the first base. Trimming removed 5 bases from V and 0 bases from J, leaving 14 bases between the germline ends. According to the germline V gene, CDR1 reads SGHVS and CDR2 reads FQNEAQ.